These T cell receptor beta chains were read from a single sample in a study of OX40 agonist ivuxolimab in advanced cancers. TCRdb's copy holds only in-frame clones and misses some; the assay was immunoSEQ multiplex PCR. The sample carries more than 80,000 clones, 94% recorded once. The specimen was CD4+ or CD8+ T cells sorted from blood, collected in a trial of the OX40 agonist ivuxolimab. The receptors here all came from an adult with an advanced solid tumor such as melanoma, head and neck, liver or kidney cancer. CDR3s include the opening cysteine and the closing phenylalanine or tryptophan. D genes are given only for firm matches. Expanded clones get a size class; other rows say once, few or many, or leave the size out.

J gene: TRBJ1-5; D gene: NA; V gene: TRBV27; clone size: NA; CDR3 DNA: TGTGCCAGCAGTCTACAGGGAGCGGGGAGCCCAATCGGGCCCCAGCATTTT; CDR3 protein: CASSLQGAGSPIGPQHF
J gene: TRBJ1-2; D gene: TRBD1; V gene: TRBV6-6; clone size: NA; CDR3 DNA: TGTGCCAGCAGTTTGAACCCAGGGGGCTATGGCTACACCTTC; CDR3 protein: CASSLNPGGYGYTF
J gene: TRBJ1-2; D gene: NA; V gene: TRBV9; clone size: NA; CDR3 DNA: TGTGCCAGCAGCGTAGGAGGCGGCTACACCTTC; CDR3 protein: CASSVGGGYTF
J gene: TRBJ2-5; D gene: TRBD2; V gene: TRBV7-9; clone size: once; CDR3 DNA: TGTGCCAGCAGCCCCCCCCCGGGGCTAGCGGAAGAGACCCAGTACTTC; CDR3 protein: CASSPPPGLAEETQYF
J gene: TRBJ1-2; D gene: TRBD1; V gene: TRBV2; clone size: NA; CDR3 DNA: TGTGCCAGCAGCGATAGGGGACAGGGGGAAGGTGGCTACACCTTC; CDR3 protein: CASSDRGQGEGGYTF
J gene: TRBJ2-2; D gene: TRBD1; V gene: TRBV29-1; clone size: NA; CDR3 DNA: TGCAGCGCCCGGACAGGGGGACCCCATCACAGGGGTACCGGGGAGCTGTTTTTT; CDR3 protein: CSARTGGPHHRGTGELFF
J gene: TRBJ2-1; D gene: NA; V gene: TRBV9; clone size: NA; CDR3 DNA: TGTGCCAGCAGCGTAGGCAGTGAGCAGTTCTTC; CDR3 protein: CASSVGSEQFF
J gene: TRBJ2-7; D gene: NA; V gene: TRBV5-5; clone size: NA; CDR3 DNA: TGTGCCAGCAGCCAAGGTGGTGGGGACTCCTACGAGCAGTACTTC; CDR3 protein: CASSQGGGDSYEQYF
J gene: TRBJ1-2; D gene: NA; V gene: TRBV4-3; clone size: NA; CDR3 DNA: TGCGCCAGCAGCCAAAGAGGGGACACGAACTACACCTTC; CDR3 protein: CASSQRGDTNYTF
J gene: TRBJ2-3; D gene: NA; V gene: TRBV5-1; clone size: NA; CDR3 DNA: TGCGCCAGCAGCTTGGCCGGGAGCACAGATACGCAGTATTTT; CDR3 protein: CASSLAGSTDTQYF
J gene: TRBJ2-7; D gene: NA; V gene: TRBV7-9; clone size: NA; CDR3 DNA: TGTGCCAGCAGCCCACGGGCCCAGAGAAATTACGAGCAGTACTTC; CDR3 protein: CASSPRAQRNYEQYF
J gene: TRBJ2-7; D gene: NA; V gene: TRBV6-6; clone size: NA; CDR3 DNA: TGTGCCAGCAGTTACTCTAGCAGGGCCTACGAGCAGTACTTC; CDR3 protein: CASSYSSRAYEQYF
J gene: TRBJ1-5; D gene: NA; V gene: TRBV6-5; clone size: NA; CDR3 DNA: TGTGCCAGCAGTTACGGCGGGGAGAATCAGCCCCAGCATTTT; CDR3 protein: CASSYGGENQPQHF
J gene: TRBJ1-5; D gene: TRBD1; V gene: TRBV19; clone size: NA; CDR3 DNA: TGTGCCAGTAGTATCTATGGGACAGACAATCAGCCCCAGCATTTT; CDR3 protein: CASSIYGTDNQPQHF
J gene: TRBJ2-2; D gene: TRBD2; V gene: TRBV5-5; clone size: NA; CDR3 DNA: TGTGCCAGCAGCTTAGCGGGGGGACTCACCGGGGAGCTGTTTTTT; CDR3 protein: CASSLAGGLTGELFF
J gene: TRBJ2-7; D gene: NA; V gene: TRBV7-9; clone size: few; CDR3 DNA: TGTGCCAGCAGCTCGCAATACGAGCAGTACTTC; CDR3 protein: CASSSQYEQYF
J gene: TRBJ1-1; D gene: NA; V gene: TRBV5-1; clone size: NA; CDR3 DNA: TGCGCCAGCAGCTTGGGTCAGACTGAAGCTTTCTTT; CDR3 protein: CASSLGQTEAFF
J gene: TRBJ1-2; D gene: NA; V gene: TRBV14; clone size: NA; CDR3 DNA: TGTGCCAGCAGCCAAGCCGTTGACTATGGCTACACCTTC; CDR3 protein: CASSQAVDYGYTF
J gene: TRBJ2-1; D gene: NA; V gene: TRBV7-8; clone size: NA; CDR3 DNA: TGTGCCAGCAGCTATATCTACAGGGTCTCGCGGGAGTCCAATGAGCAGTTCTTC; CDR3 protein: CASSYIYRVSRESNEQFF
J gene: TRBJ2-1; D gene: TRBD2; V gene: TRBV7-9; clone size: once; CDR3 DNA: TGTGCCAGCAGTTCACGACTAGCGGGCCAGAGCTCCTACAATGAGCAGTTCTTC; CDR3 protein: CASSSRLAGQSSYNEQFF
J gene: TRBJ2-7; D gene: NA; V gene: TRBV12-5; clone size: NA; CDR3 DNA: TGTGCTAGTGGTATGGGGTCTATCGCCCCCTACGAGCAGTACTTC; CDR3 protein: CASGMGSIAPYEQYF
J gene: TRBJ2-3; D gene: NA; V gene: TRBV7-9; clone size: NA; CDR3 DNA: TGTGCCAGCAGCCCCTCTCTAGTAGATACGCAGTATTTT; CDR3 protein: CASSPSLVDTQYF
J gene: TRBJ2-1; D gene: TRBD1; V gene: TRBV5-1; clone size: NA; CDR3 DNA: TGCGCCAGCGCAACTAAGGGACAGGGAAATAACAATGAGCAGTTCTTC; CDR3 protein: CASATKGQGNNNEQFF
J gene: TRBJ2-1; D gene: NA; V gene: TRBV5-6; clone size: NA; CDR3 DNA: TGTGCCAGCAGAAGGTTGGTAGACGGCGGGGATGAGCAGTTCTTC; CDR3 protein: CASRRLVDGGDEQFF
J gene: TRBJ2-7; D gene: NA; V gene: TRBV5-1; clone size: NA; CDR3 DNA: TGCGCCAGCAGTCCCTACACAGGGTCCTACGAGCAGTACTTC; CDR3 protein: CASSPYTGSYEQYF
J gene: TRBJ1-5; D gene: NA; V gene: TRBV27; clone size: NA; CDR3 DNA: TGTGCCAGCAGTCCATTAAACCCAAATCAGCCCCAGCATTTT; CDR3 protein: CASSPLNPNQPQHF
J gene: TRBJ2-1; D gene: NA; V gene: TRBV27; clone size: NA; CDR3 DNA: TGTGCCAGCAGTTTATCGGGGGACTACAATGAGCAGTTCTTC; CDR3 protein: CASSLSGDYNEQFF
J gene: TRBJ1-1; D gene: NA; V gene: TRBV13; clone size: few; CDR3 DNA: TGTGCCAGCAGCTCACCCAACCCCCCTAACACTGAAGCTTTCTTT; CDR3 protein: CASSSPNPPNTEAFF
J gene: TRBJ2-7; D gene: NA; V gene: TRBV29-1; clone size: NA; CDR3 DNA: TGCAGCGTTATAGGGGTCCACGAGCAGTACTTC; CDR3 protein: CSVIGVHEQYF
J gene: TRBJ2-2; D gene: TRBD2; V gene: TRBV7-9; clone size: NA; CDR3 DNA: TGTGCCAGCAGCGAGAAAGGACTAGCGGTCGGGGAGCTGTTTTTT; CDR3 protein: CASSEKGLAVGELFF
J gene: TRBJ2-2; D gene: NA; V gene: TRBV13; clone size: NA; CDR3 DNA: TGTGCCAGCAGCTTTTCCCGGACAGATCTGAACACCGGGGAGCTGTTTTTT; CDR3 protein: CASSFSRTDLNTGELFF
J gene: TRBJ2-2; D gene: TRBD2; V gene: TRBV4-3; clone size: NA; CDR3 DNA: TGCGCCAGCAGCCCCGGGATAGCGGGGGGGCCCGTCACCGGGGAGCTGTTTTTT; CDR3 protein: CASSPGIAGGPVTGELFF
J gene: TRBJ1-5; D gene: TRBD1; V gene: TRBV29-1; clone size: once; CDR3 DNA: TGCAGCCTGGACAGGGGGCAAAAACCATGGGATCAGCCCCAGCATTTT; CDR3 protein: CSLDRGQKPWDQPQHF
J gene: TRBJ2-7; D gene: NA; V gene: TRBV18; clone size: NA; CDR3 DNA: TGTGCCAGCTCACCAGAGGGAACCTCCTACGAGCAGTACTTC; CDR3 protein: CASSPEGTSYEQYF
J gene: TRBJ2-7; D gene: NA; V gene: TRBV30; clone size: NA; CDR3 DNA: TGTGCCTGCCGTGGCTCCTACGAGCAGTACTTC; CDR3 protein: CACRGSYEQYF
J gene: TRBJ2-7; D gene: NA; V gene: TRBV4-1; clone size: NA; CDR3 DNA: TGCGCCAGCAGCCAAGTTCTTCACCCTGCCTACGAGCAGTACTTC; CDR3 protein: CASSQVLHPAYEQYF
J gene: TRBJ2-2; D gene: NA; V gene: TRBV4-1; clone size: NA; CDR3 DNA: TGCGCCAGCAGCCAAATTCACAGCGGGGAGCTGTTTTTT; CDR3 protein: CASSQIHSGELFF
J gene: TRBJ1-1; D gene: NA; V gene: TRBV5-8; clone size: NA; CDR3 DNA: TGTGCCAGCAGCTTATCTGGGGCCGGGAATGCTGAAGCTTTCTTT; CDR3 protein: CASSLSGAGNAEAFF
J gene: TRBJ2-1; D gene: NA; V gene: TRBV5-5; clone size: NA; CDR3 DNA: TGTGCCAGCAGCTCTCGGGGGCCCTACAATGAGCAGTTCTTC; CDR3 protein: CASSSRGPYNEQFF
J gene: TRBJ1-1; D gene: TRBD1; V gene: TRBV10-1; clone size: NA; CDR3 DNA: TGCGCCAGCAGTGGGACAGGGAGTGACCTAAACACTGAAGCTTTCTTT; CDR3 protein: CASSGTGSDLNTEAFF
J gene: TRBJ2-7; D gene: TRBD2; V gene: TRBV4-1; clone size: NA; CDR3 DNA: TGCGCCAGCAGCCCTGTACAGGGACTAGCGGAGACCTACGAGCAGTACTTC; CDR3 protein: CASSPVQGLAETYEQYF
J gene: TRBJ2-4; D gene: NA; V gene: TRBV6-6; clone size: NA; CDR3 DNA: TGTGCCAGCAGTTTATCGGACGTTACAAGGGACATTCAGTACTTC; CDR3 protein: CASSLSDVTRDIQYF
J gene: TRBJ2-3; D gene: TRBD1; V gene: TRBV7-6; clone size: NA; CDR3 DNA: TGTGCCAGCAGCTTATGGGACAGGGGGCACACAGATACGCAGTATTTT; CDR3 protein: CASSLWDRGHTDTQYF
J gene: TRBJ2-3; D gene: TRBD2; V gene: TRBV7-8; clone size: NA; CDR3 DNA: TGTGCCAGCAGCTTAGGGACTAGCGGGGTTTCGGAAACGCAGTATTTT; CDR3 protein: CASSLGTSGVSETQYF
J gene: TRBJ2-7; D gene: TRBD1; V gene: TRBV6-5; clone size: once; CDR3 DNA: TGTGCCAGCAGTCCGGGACAGGGTTTGGAGCAGTACTTC; CDR3 protein: CASSPGQGLEQYF
J gene: TRBJ2-7; D gene: NA; V gene: TRBV28; clone size: once; CDR3 DNA: TGTGCCAGCAGTTTACAGGACGAGGCCTGGGAGCAGTACTTC; CDR3 protein: CASSLQDEAWEQYF
J gene: TRBJ2-5; D gene: TRBD2; V gene: TRBV19; clone size: NA; CDR3 DNA: TGTGCCAGTAGCGCGGGGGGCGTTTTAGAGACCCAGTACTTC; CDR3 protein: CASSAGGVLETQYF
J gene: TRBJ2-2; D gene: NA; V gene: TRBV9; clone size: NA; CDR3 DNA: TGTGCCAGCAGCGGGGAGGCGCTCGGGGAGCTGTTTTTT; CDR3 protein: CASSGEALGELFF
J gene: TRBJ2-5; D gene: NA; V gene: TRBV7-6; clone size: NA; CDR3 DNA: TGTGCCAGCAGCTTAGTTTGCGGCCCCGGTATCCAAGAGACCCAGTACTTC; CDR3 protein: CASSLVCGPGIQETQYF
J gene: TRBJ2-2; D gene: NA; V gene: TRBV6-5; clone size: NA; CDR3 DNA: TGTGCCAGCAGTCTCGCGGACGGGGGCACCGGGGAGCTGTTTTTT; CDR3 protein: CASSLADGGTGELFF
J gene: TRBJ2-7; D gene: NA; V gene: TRBV30; clone size: NA; CDR3 DNA: TGTGCCTGGACGGGACGGATCTCCTACGAGCAGTACTTC; CDR3 protein: CAWTGRISYEQYF
J gene: TRBJ2-5; D gene: TRBD2; V gene: TRBV30; clone size: NA; CDR3 DNA: TGTGCCTGGAGTGTTGGGGGAGGGCCCCAAGAGACCCAGTACTTC; CDR3 protein: CAWSVGGGPQETQYF
J gene: TRBJ2-1; D gene: TRBD2; V gene: TRBV27; clone size: NA; CDR3 DNA: TGTGCCAGCAGACTAGCGGGAGCATACAATGAGCAGTTCTTC; CDR3 protein: CASRLAGAYNEQFF
J gene: TRBJ2-7; D gene: NA; V gene: TRBV6-1; clone size: NA; CDR3 DNA: TGTGCCAGCGGGGACTTCAGGGGCCCCTACGAGCAGTACTTC; CDR3 protein: CASGDFRGPYEQYF
J gene: TRBJ1-6; D gene: NA; V gene: TRBV6-5; clone size: NA; CDR3 DNA: TGTGCCAGCAGTTACTCGAGGGATATGGGGTCACCCCTCCACTTT; CDR3 protein: CASSYSRDMGSPLHF
J gene: TRBJ2-7; D gene: TRBD1; V gene: TRBV6-6; clone size: NA; CDR3 DNA: TGTGCCAGCAGTTACACTGGACAGGGCTACGAGCAGTACTTC; CDR3 protein: CASSYTGQGYEQYF